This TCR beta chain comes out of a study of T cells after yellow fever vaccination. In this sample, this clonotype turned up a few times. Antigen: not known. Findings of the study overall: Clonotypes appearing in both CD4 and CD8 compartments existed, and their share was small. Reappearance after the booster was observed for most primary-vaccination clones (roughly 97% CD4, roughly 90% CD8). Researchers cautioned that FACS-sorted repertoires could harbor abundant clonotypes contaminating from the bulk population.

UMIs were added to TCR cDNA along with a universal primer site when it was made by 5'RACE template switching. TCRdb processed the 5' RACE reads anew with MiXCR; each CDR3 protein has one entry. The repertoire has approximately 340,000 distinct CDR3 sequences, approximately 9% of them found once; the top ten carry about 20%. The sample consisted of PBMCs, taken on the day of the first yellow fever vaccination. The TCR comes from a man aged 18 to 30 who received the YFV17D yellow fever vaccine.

The CDR3 DNA reads TGTGCCATCAGTGAGTTCAACCGAGGTAATGAAAAACTGTTTTTT. This translates into CAISEFNRGNEKLFF. The rearrangement joins TRBV10-3 to TRBJ1-4; no reliable D call. The CDR3 extends over 15 amino acids. Germline CDR1 is ENHRY and CDR2 is SYGVKD. V was clipped by 1 base and J by 4 bases, with 10 bases between them.